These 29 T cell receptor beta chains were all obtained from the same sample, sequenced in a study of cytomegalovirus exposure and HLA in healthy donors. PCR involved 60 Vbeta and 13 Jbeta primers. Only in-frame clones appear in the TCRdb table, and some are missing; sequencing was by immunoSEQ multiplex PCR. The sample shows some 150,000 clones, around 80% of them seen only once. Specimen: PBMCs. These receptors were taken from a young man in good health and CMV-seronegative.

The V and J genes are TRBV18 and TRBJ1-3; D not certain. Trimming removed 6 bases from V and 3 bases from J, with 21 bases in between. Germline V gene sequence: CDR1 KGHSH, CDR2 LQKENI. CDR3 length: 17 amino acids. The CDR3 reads CASSLSVDWHGGNTIYF. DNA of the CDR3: TGTGCCAGCTCCCTTTCAGTGGACTGGCACGGTGGAAACACCATATATTTT.

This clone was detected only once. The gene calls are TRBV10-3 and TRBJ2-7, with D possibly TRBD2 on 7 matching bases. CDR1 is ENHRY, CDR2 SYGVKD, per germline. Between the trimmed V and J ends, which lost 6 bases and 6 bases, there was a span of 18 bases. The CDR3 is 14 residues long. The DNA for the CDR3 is TGTGCCATCAGCGAGGGACACGGGAGGTGCGAGCAGTACTTC. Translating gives CAISEGHGRCEQYF.

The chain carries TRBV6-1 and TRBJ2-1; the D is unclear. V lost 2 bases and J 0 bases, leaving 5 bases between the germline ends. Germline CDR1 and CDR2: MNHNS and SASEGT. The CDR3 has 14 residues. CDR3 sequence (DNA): TGTGCCAGCAGTGAACTGAGCTCCTACAATGAGCAGTTCTTC. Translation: CASSELSSYNEQFF.

CDR3 nucleotide sequence: TGCAGCGTCCTCGGGGTCCAAACCTACGAGCAGTACTTC. Translation: CSVLGVQTYEQYF. This chain joins TRBV29-1 and TRBJ2-7; perhaps TRBD2 as D (5 bases). Germline CDR1 is SQVTM and CDR2 is ANQGSEA. There are 13 residues in the CDR3. V was trimmed by 6 bases and J by 2 bases, leaving 14 bases between them.

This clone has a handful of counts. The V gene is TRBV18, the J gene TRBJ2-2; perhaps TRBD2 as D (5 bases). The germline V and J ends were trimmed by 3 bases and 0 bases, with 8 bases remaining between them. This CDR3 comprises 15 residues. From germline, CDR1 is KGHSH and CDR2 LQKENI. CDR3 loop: CASSPPGTNTGELFF. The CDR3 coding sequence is TGTGCCAGCTCACCGCCGGGAACGAACACCGGGGAGCTGTTTTTT.

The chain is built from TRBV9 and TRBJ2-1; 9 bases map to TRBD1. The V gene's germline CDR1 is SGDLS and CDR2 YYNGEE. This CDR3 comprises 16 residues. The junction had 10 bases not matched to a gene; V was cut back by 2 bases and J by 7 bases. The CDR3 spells CASSVVPGQGRNEQFF. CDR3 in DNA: TGTGCCAGCAGCGTGGTACCGGGACAGGGCCGGAATGAGCAGTTCTTC.

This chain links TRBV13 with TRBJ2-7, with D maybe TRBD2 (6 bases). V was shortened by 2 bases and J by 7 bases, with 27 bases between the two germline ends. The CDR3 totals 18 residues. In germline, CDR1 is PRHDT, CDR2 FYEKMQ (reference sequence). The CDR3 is CASSLRLGLTSSPGEQYF. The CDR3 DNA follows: TGTGCCAGCAGCTTACGGTTGGGACTGACATCTTCGCCGGGGGAGCAGTACTTC. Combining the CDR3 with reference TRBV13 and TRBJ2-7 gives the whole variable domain AAGVIQSPRHLIKEKRETATLKCYPIPRHDTVYWYQQGPGQDPQFLISFYEKMQSDKGSIPDRFSAQQFSDYHSELNMSSLELGDSALYFCASSLRLGLTSSPGEQYFGPGTRLTVT.

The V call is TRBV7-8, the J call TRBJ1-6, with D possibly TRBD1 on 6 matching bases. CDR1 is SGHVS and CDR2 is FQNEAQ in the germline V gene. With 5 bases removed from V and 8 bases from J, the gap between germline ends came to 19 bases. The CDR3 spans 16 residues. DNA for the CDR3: TGTGCCAGCAGCATACTCTTCGGGGAGGGGGATTCACCCCTCCACTTT. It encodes CASSILFGEGDSPLHF. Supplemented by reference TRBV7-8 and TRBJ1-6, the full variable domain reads GAGVSQSPRYKVAKRGQDVALRCDPISGHVSLFWYQQALGQGPEFLTYFQNEAQLDKSGLPSDRFFAERPEGSVSTLKIQRTQQEDSAVYLCASSILFGEGDSPLHFGNGTRLTVT.

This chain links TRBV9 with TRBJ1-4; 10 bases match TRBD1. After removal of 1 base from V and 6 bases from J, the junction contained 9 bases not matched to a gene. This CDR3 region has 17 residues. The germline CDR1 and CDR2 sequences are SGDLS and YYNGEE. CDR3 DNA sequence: TGTGCCAGCAGCGTATTGGACAGGGGGGCGTGGGATGAAAAACTGTTTTTT. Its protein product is CASSVLDRGAWDEKLFF.

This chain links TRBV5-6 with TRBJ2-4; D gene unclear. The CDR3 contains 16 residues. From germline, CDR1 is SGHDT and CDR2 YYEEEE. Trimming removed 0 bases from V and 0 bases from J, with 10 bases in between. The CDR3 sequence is CASSLVVDIAKNIQYF. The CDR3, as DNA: TGTGCCAGCAGCTTGGTGGTAGACATAGCCAAAAACATTCAGTACTTC.

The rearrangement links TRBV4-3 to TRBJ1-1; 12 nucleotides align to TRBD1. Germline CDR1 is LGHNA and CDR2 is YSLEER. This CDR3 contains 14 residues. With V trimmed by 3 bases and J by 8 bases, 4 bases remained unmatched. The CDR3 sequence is CASSQGTGGPEAFF. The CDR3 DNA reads TGCGCCAGCAGCCAGGGGACAGGGGGCCCCGAAGCTTTCTTT.

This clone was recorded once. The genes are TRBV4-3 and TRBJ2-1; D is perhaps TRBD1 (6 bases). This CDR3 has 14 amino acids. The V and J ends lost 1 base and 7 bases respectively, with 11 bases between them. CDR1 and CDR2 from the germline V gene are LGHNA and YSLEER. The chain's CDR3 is CASSQVSRGNEQFF. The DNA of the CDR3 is TGCGCCAGCAGCCAAGTAAGCAGGGGAAATGAGCAGTTCTTC.

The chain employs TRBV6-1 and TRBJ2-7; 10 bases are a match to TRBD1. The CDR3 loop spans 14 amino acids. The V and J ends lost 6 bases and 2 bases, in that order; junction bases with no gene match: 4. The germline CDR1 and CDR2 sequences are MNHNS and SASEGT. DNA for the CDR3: TGTGCCAGCAGACCGGGGACAGGGGCCTACGAGCAGTACTTC. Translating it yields CASRPGTGAYEQYF.

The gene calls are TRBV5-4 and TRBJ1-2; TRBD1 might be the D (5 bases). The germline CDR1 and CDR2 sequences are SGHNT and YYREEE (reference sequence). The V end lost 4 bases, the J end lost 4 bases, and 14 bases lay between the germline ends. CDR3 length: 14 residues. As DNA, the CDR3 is TGTGCCAGCAGCCCGAGGGGAGGGACCTATGGCTACACCTTC. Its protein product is CASSPRGGTYGYTF.

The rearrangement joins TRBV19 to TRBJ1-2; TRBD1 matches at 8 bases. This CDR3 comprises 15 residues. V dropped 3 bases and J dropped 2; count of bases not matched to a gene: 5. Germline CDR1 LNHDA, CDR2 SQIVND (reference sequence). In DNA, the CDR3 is TGTGCCAGTAGTATCTCGACAGGGGCAAACTATGGCTACACCTTC. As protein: CASSISTGANYGYTF.

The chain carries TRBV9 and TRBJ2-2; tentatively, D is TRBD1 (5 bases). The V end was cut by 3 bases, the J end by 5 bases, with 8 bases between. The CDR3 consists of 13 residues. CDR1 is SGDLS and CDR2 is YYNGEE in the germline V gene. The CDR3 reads CASSAGLTGELFF. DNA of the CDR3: TGTGCCAGCAGCGCAGGGTTAACCGGGGAGCTGTTTTTT.

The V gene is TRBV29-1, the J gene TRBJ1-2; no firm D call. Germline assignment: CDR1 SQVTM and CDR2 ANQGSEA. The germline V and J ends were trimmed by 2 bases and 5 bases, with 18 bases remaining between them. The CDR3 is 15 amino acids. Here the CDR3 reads CSVERPTLSLYGYTF. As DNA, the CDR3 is TGCAGCGTTGAAAGGCCGACTTTGTCCCTATATGGCTACACCTTC.

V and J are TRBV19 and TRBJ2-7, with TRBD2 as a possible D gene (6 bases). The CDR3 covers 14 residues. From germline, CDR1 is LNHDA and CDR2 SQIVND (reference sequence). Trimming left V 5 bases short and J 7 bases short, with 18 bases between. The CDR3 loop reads CASSVSPGLKEQYF. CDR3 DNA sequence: TGTGCCAGTAGTGTCAGTCCGGGACTGAAGGAGCAGTACTTC.

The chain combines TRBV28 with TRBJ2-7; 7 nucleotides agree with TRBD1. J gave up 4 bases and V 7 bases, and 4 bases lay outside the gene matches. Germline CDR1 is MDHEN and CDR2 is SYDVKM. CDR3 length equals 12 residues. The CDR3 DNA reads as TGTGCCAGCAATGACAGGGAGTACGAGCAGTACTTC. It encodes CASNDREYEQYF.

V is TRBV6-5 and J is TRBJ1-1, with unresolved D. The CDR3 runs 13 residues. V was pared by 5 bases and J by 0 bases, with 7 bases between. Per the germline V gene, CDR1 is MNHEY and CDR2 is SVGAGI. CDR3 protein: CASSQTLNTEAFF. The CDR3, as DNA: TGTGCCAGCAGTCAGACACTGAACACTGAAGCTTTCTTT.

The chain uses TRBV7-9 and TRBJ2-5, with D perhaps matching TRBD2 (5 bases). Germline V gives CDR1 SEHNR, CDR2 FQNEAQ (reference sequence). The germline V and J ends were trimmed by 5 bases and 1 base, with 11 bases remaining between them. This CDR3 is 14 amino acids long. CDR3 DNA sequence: TGTGCCAGCAGCATCCGGGATGCCCAAGAGACCCAGTACTTC. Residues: CASSIRDAQETQYF.

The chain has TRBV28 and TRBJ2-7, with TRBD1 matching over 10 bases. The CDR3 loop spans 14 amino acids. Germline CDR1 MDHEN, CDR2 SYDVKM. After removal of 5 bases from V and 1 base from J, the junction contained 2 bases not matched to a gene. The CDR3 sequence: CASSEGQGSYEQYF. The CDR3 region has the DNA TGTGCCAGCAGTGAGGGACAGGGGTCCTACGAGCAGTACTTC.

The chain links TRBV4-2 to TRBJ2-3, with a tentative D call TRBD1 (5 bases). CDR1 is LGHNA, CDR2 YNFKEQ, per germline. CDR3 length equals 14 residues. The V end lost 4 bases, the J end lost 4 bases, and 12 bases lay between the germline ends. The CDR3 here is CASSPALGADTQYF. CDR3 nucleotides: TGTGCCAGCAGCCCAGCTCTAGGGGCAGATACGCAGTATTTT.

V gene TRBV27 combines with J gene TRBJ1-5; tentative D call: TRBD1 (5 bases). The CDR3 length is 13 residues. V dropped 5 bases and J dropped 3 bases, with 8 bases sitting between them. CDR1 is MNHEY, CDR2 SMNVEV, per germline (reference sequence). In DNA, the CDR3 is TGTGCCAGCAGTACGGGGGTCAATCAGCCCCAGCATTTT. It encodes CASSTGVNQPQHF.

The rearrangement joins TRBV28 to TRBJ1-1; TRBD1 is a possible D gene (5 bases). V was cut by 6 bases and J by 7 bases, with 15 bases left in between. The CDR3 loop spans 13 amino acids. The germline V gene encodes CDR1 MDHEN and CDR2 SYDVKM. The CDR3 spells CASRNSLQGEAFF. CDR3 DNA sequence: TGTGCCAGCAGGAACAGCCTCCAGGGTGAAGCTTTCTTT.

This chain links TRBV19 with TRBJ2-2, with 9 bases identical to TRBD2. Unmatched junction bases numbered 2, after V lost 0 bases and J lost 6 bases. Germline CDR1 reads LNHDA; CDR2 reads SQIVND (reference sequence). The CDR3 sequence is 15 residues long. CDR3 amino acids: CASSIEPSGAGELFF. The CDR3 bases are TGTGCCAGTAGTATAGAGCCTAGCGGGGCCGGGGAGCTGTTTTTT.

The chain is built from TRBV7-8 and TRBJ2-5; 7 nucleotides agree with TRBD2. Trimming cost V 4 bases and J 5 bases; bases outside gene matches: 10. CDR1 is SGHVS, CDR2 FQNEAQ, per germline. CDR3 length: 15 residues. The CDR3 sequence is CASSSNSGIGETQYF. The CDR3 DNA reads TGTGCCAGCAGCTCCAACAGCGGGATAGGGGAGACCCAGTACTTC.

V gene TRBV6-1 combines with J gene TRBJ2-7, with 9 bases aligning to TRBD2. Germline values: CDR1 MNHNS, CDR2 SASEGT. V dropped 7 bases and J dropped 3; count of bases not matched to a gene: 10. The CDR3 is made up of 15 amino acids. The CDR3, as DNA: TGTGCCAGCAAGACTAGCGGTCTGAGTATCTACGAGCAGTACTTC. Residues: CASKTSGLSIYEQYF.

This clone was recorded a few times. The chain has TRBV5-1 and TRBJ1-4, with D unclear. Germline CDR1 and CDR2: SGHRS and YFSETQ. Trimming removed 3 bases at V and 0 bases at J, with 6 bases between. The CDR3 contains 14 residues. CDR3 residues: CASSSSATNEKLFF. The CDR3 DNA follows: TGCGCCAGCAGCTCCTCGGCAACTAATGAAAAACTGTTTTTT.